Below are 11 T cell receptor beta chains sequenced from a single sample in a study of blood T cell repertoires in COVID-19. TCRdb keeps only in-frame clones here, not all; method: immunoSEQ multiplex PCR. The sample gives about 230,000 clones, over 80% of which show up once; around 27% is in the top ten. The sequencing sample was made of peripheral blood. These receptors were collected from a man in his forties with acute or convalescent COVID-19.

The V gene is TRBV6-5, the J gene TRBJ2-1, with 10 bases lining up with TRBD1. The germline V gene encodes CDR1 MNHEY and CDR2 SVGAGI. With 7 bases clipped from V and 4 bases from J, the junction kept 7 bases outside the gene matches. There are 15 residues in the CDR3. The CDR3 sequence is CASNTGTGVYNEQFF. The CDR3 DNA sequence: TGTGCCAGCAATACCGGGACAGGGGTATACAATGAGCAGTTCTTC.

The chain joins TRBV5-1 to TRBJ1-4; D perhaps matches TRBD1 (5 bases). This CDR3 comprises 13 residues. V was pared by 7 bases and J by 4 bases, with 11 bases between. Germline lookup yields CDR1 SGHRS and CDR2 YFSETQ. The CDR3: CASSSQGNEKLFF. The CDR3 bases are TGCGCCAGCTCCTCCCAGGGTAATGAAAAACTGTTTTTT.

The V call is TRBV9, the J call TRBJ2-1; TRBD2 matches 8 bases. Germline-derived CDR1 and CDR2 are SGDLS and YYNGEE. There are 13 residues in the CDR3. V lost 3 bases, J lost 12 bases, and 8 bases stayed unmatched. The CDR3 DNA sequence: TGTGCCAGCAGCGCCGCTGGGGCGGGAGGGCAGTTCTTC. It translates to CASSAAGAGGQFF.

The chain has TRBV6-6 and TRBJ1-3; no definite D call. The CDR3 has 17 residues. V was trimmed by 5 bases and J by 0 bases, leaving 17 bases between them. Germline V gene sequence: CDR1 MNHNY, CDR2 SVGAGI (reference sequence). The CDR3 reads CASSPRASGISGNTIYF. CDR3 bases: TGTGCCAGCAGTCCTCGGGCCTCGGGAATCTCTGGAAACACCATATATTTT.

V is TRBV13 and J is TRBJ1-4; 8 bases agree with TRBD1. This CDR3 comprises 15 residues. CDR1 and CDR2 (germline): PRHDT, FYEKMQ (reference sequence). Trimming took 5 bases from V and 7 from J; bases not matched to a gene: 9. The CDR3 sequence: CASSTSDRGIEKLFF. The CDR3 nucleotides are TGTGCCAGCAGCACCTCCGACAGGGGCATTGAAAAACTGTTTTTT.

The CDR3 loop reads CASSEPTGGSYNEQFF. CDR3 nucleotides: TGCGCCAGCAGTGAGCCTACGGGAGGCTCCTACAATGAGCAGTTCTTC. The chain carries TRBV10-1 and TRBJ2-1; the match to TRBD2 covers 7 bases. V was pared by 2 bases and J by 0 bases, with 4 bases of the junction left unmatched. Germline assignment: CDR1 WNHNN and CDR2 SYGVQD (reference sequence). CDR3 length: 16 residues.

The CDR3 DNA reads as TGTGCCAGCAGCCAAATAACAGATCAAGAGACCCAGTACTTC. Translation gives CASSQITDQETQYF. The rearrangement joins TRBV4-2 to TRBJ2-5; D call uncertain. Per germline, CDR1 LGHNA and CDR2 YNFKEQ. Trimming shortened V by 2 bases and J by 2 bases, and 9 bases separated the two germline ends. The CDR3 runs to 14 residues.

The chain combines TRBV5-4 with TRBJ2-1, with 13 bases lining up with TRBD2. After removal of 7 bases from V and 4 bases from J, the junction contained 11 bases not matched to a gene. The CDR3 totals 17 residues. Germline V gene lookup returns CDR1 SGHNT and CDR2 YYREEE (reference sequence). The CDR3 nucleotides are TGTGCCAGCTGCCTGACTAGCGGGAGGACTCTTTACAATGAGCAGTTCTTC. It specifies CASCLTSGRTLYNEQFF.

The count of this clone is one. The chain combines TRBV6-6 with TRBJ1-2; unclear D gene. CDR1 and CDR2 from the germline V gene are MNHNY and SVGAGI (reference sequence). This CDR3 region has 13 residues. The ends were cut back, 6 bases at V and 2 bases at J, with 10 bases in the middle. CDR3 loop: CASSPDGNYGYTF. In nucleotides, the CDR3 is TGTGCCAGCAGCCCCGACGGGAACTATGGCTACACCTTC.

The V and J genes are TRBV6-5 and TRBJ2-1, with a possible D match to TRBD1 (6 bases). Germline assignment: CDR1 MNHEY and CDR2 SVGAGI. Trimming left V 6 bases short and J 6 bases short, with 18 bases between. CDR3 length: 15 amino acids. CDR3 sequence: CASRPGPGGSNEQFF. The CDR3 DNA sequence: TGTGCCAGCAGACCGGGCCCTGGGGGCTCCAATGAGCAGTTCTTC.

The V call is TRBV27, the J call TRBJ1-5, with D possibly TRBD1 on 6 matching bases. The length of the CDR3 is 17 residues. Between the trimmed V and J ends, which lost 4 bases and 0 bases, there was a span of 16 bases. The germline CDR1 and CDR2 sequences are MNHEY and SMNVEV (reference sequence). The CDR3 coding sequence is TGTGCCAGCAGTTCCCATCACACAGGGCCTAGCAATCAGCCCCAGCATTTT. This encodes CASSSHHTGPSNQPQHF.